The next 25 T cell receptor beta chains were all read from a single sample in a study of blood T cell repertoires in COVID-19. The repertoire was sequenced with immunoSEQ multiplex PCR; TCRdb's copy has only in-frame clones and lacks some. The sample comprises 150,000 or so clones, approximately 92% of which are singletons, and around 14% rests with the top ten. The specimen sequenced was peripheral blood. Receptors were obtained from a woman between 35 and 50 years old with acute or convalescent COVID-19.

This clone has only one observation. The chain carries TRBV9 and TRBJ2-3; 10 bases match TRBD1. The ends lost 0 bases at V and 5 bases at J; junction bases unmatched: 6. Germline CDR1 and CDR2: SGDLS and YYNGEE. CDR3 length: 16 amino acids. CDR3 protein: CASSVDGTGVGDTQYF. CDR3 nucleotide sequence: TGTGCCAGCAGCGTAGATGGGACAGGGGTAGGAGATACGCAGTATTTT.

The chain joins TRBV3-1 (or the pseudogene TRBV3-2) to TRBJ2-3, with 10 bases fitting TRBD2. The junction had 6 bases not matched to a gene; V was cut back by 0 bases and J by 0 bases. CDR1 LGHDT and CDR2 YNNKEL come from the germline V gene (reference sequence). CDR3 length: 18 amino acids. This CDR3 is CASSQEATSGTSTDTQYF. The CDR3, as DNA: TGTGCCAGCAGCCAAGAGGCCACTAGCGGGACTAGCACAGATACGCAGTATTTT.

This CDR3 is CASEGQPTDTQYF. CDR3 nucleotide sequence: TGTGCCAGCGAGGGACAGCCCACAGATACGCAGTATTTT. The chain employs TRBV2 and TRBJ2-3; 7 nucleotides match TRBD1. From germline, CDR1 is SNHLY and CDR2 FYNNEI. The CDR3 contains 13 residues. Trimming removed 8 bases from V and 2 bases from J; junction bases left unmatched: 4. Full variable domain (rest looked up from reference TRBV2 and TRBJ2-3): EPEVTQTPSHQVTQMGQEVILRCVPISNHLYFYWYRQILGQKVEFLVSFYNNEISEKSEIFDDQFSVERPDGSNFTLKIRSTKLEDSAMYFCASEGQPTDTQYFGPGTRLTVL.

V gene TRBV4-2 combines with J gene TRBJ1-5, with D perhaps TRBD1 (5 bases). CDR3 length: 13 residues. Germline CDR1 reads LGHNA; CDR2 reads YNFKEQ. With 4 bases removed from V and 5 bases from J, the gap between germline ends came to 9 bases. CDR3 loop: CASSPDSYQPQHF. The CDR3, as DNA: TGTGCCAGCAGCCCCGACAGTTATCAGCCCCAGCATTTT.

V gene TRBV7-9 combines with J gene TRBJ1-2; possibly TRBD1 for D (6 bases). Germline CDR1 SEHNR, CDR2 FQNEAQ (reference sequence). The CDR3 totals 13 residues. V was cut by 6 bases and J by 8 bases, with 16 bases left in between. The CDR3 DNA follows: TGTGCCAGCAGTCGGCAGGGGTCACTCGGCTACACCTTC. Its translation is CASSRQGSLGYTF.

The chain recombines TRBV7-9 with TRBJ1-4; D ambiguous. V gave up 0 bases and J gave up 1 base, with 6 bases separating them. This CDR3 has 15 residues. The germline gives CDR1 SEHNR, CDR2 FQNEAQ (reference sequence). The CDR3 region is CASSLASVTNEKLFF. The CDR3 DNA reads TGTGCCAGCAGCTTAGCATCAGTAACTAATGAAAAACTGTTTTTT.

CDR3 coding DNA: TGTGCCAGCAGCTTATTTTCGGGGGGCGTCAATCAGCCCCAGCATTTT. Translation gives CASSLFSGGVNQPQHF. V gene TRBV7-9 combines with J gene TRBJ1-5, with D perhaps matching TRBD1 (6 bases). Germline V gene lookup returns CDR1 SEHNR and CDR2 FQNEAQ (reference sequence). This CDR3 contains 16 residues. The germline V and J ends were trimmed by 2 bases and 3 bases, with 14 bases remaining between them.

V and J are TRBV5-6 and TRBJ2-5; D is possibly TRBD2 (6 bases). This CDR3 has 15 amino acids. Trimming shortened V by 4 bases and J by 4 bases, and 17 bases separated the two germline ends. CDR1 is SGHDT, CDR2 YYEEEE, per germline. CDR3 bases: TGTGCCAGCAGCCCCGACCCGGGAGACGGAGAGACCCAGTACTTC. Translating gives CASSPDPGDGETQYF.

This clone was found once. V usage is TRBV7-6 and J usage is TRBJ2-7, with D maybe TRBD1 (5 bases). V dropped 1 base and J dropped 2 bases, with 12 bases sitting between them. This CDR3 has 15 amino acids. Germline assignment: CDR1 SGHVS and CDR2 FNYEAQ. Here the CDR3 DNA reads TGTGCCAGCAGCTTAGGAGCAGGGCCCCCCTACGAGCAGTACTTC. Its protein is CASSLGAGPPYEQYF.

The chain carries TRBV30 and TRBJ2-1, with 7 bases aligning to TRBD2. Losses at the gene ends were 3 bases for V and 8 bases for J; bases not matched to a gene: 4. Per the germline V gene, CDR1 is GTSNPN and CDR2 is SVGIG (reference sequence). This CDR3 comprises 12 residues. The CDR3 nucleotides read TGTGCCTGGAGAACGGCGGGAGATGAGCAGTTCTTC. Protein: CAWRTAGDEQFF.

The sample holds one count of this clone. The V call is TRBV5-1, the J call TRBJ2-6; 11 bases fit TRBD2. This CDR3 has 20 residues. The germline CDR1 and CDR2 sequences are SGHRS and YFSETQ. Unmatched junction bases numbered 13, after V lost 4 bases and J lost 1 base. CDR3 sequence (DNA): TGCGCCAGCAGCCCCCGGTTCGGACTAGCGGGCAATTCTGGGGCCAACGTCCTGACTTTC. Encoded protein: CASSPRFGLAGNSGANVLTF.

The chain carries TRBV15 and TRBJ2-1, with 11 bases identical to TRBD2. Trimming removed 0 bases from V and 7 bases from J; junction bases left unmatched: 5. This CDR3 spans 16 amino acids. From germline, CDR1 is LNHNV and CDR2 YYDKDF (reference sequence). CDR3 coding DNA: TGTGCCACCAGCAGAGAGGTAGCGGGAGGGCCGAATGAGCAGTTCTTC. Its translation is CATSREVAGGPNEQFF.

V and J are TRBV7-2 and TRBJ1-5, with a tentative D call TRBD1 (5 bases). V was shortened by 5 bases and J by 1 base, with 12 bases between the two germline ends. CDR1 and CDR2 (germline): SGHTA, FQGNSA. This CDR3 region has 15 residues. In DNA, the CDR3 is TGTGCCAGCAGCCCGGGCGGGGGAAGCAATCAGCCCCAGCATTTT. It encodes CASSPGGGSNQPQHF.

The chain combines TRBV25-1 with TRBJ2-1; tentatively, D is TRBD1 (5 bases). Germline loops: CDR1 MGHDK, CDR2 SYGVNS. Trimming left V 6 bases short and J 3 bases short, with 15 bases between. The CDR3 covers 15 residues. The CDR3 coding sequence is TGTGCCAGCAGATCGGACAAGAAAGGCTACAATGAGCAGTTCTTC. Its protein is CASRSDKKGYNEQFF.

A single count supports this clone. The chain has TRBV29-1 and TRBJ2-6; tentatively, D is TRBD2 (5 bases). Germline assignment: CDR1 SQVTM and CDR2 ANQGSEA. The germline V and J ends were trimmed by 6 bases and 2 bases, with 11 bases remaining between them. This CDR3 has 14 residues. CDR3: CSVTGGPGANVLTF. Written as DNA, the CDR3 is TGCAGCGTCACCGGAGGTCCTGGGGCCAACGTCCTGACTTTC.

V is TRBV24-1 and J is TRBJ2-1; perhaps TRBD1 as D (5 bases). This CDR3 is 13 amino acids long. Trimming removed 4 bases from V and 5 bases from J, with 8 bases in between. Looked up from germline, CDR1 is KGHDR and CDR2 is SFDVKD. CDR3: CATSDRENNEQFF. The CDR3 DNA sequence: TGTGCCACCAGTGACAGGGAAAACAATGAGCAGTTCTTC.

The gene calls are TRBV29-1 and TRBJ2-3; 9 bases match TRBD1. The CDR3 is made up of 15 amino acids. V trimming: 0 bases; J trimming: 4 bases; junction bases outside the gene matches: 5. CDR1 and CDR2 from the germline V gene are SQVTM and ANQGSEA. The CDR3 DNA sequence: TGCAGCGTTGAAGACCCACAGGGGGCGTCAGATACGCAGTATTTT. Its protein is CSVEDPQGASDTQYF.

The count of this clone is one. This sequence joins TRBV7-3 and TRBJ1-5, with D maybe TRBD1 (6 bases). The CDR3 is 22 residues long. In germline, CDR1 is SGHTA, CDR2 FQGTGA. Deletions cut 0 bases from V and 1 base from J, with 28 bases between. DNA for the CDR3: TGTGCCAGCAGCTTAACGTTTTTGCGGCAGGGGAGTCCTATTACGAGCAATCAGCCCCAGCATTTT. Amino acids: CASSLTFLRQGSPITSNQPQHF.

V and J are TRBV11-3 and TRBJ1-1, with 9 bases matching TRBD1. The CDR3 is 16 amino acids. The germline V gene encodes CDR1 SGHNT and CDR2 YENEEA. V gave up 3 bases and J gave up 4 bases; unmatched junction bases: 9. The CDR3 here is CASSFDGTGTGTEAFF. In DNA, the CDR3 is TGTGCCAGCAGCTTCGATGGGACAGGGACCGGCACTGAAGCTTTCTTT.

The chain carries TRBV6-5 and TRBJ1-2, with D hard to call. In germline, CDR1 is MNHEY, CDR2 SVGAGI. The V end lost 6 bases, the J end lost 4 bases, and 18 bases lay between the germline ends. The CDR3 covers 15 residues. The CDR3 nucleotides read TGTGCCAGCAGCCGGGAAGGTTCGGGCTCCTATGGCTACACCTTC. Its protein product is CASSREGSGSYGYTF.

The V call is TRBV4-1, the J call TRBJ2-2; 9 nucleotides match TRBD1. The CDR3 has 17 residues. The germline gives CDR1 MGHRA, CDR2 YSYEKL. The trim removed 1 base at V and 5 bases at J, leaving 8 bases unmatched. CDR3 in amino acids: CASSQGHRGRWTGELFF. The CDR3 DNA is TGCGCCAGCAGCCAAGGGCACAGGGGGCGTTGGACCGGGGAGCTGTTTTTT.

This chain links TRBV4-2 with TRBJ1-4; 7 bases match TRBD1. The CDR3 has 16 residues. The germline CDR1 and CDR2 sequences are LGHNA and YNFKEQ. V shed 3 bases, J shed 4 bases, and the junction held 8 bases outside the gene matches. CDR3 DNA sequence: TGTGCCAGCAGCCAGGTACCGGGACAGCATAATGAAAAACTGTTTTTT. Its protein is CASSQVPGQHNEKLFF.

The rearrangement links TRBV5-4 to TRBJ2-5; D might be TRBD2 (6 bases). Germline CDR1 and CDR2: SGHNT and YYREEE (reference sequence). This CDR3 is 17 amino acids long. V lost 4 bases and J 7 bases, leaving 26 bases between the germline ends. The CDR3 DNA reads TGTGCCAGCAGCCCTGCTGTTTTGACTAGTAGCCCAGGGACCCAGTACTTC. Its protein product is CASSPAVLTSSPGTQYF.

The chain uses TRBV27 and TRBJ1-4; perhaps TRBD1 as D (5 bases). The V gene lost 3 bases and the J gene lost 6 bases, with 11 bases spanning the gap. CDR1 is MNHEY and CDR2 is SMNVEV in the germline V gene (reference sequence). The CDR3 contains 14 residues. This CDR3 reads CASSFQGEDEKLFF. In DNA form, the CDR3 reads TGTGCCAGCAGTTTTCAGGGTGAGGATGAAAAACTGTTTTTT.

The CDR3 protein is CASSLRASGASTDTQYF. The CDR3, as DNA: TGTGCCAGCAGCCTCCGGGCTAGCGGGGCTAGCACAGATACGCAGTATTTT. V and J are TRBV9 and TRBJ2-3; 9 bases line up with TRBD2. The CDR3 extends over 17 amino acids. CDR1 is SGDLS and CDR2 is YYNGEE in the germline V gene. The V gene end was trimmed by 4 bases and the J gene end by 0 bases; junction bases not matched to a gene: 9. The variable domain in full, with the rest retrieved from reference TRBV9 and TRBJ2-3, is DSGVTQTPKHLITATGQRVTLRCSPRSGDLSVYWYQQSLDQGLQFLIQYYNGEERAKGNILERFSAQQFPDLHSELNLSSLELGDSALYFCASSLRASGASTDTQYFGPGTRLTVL.